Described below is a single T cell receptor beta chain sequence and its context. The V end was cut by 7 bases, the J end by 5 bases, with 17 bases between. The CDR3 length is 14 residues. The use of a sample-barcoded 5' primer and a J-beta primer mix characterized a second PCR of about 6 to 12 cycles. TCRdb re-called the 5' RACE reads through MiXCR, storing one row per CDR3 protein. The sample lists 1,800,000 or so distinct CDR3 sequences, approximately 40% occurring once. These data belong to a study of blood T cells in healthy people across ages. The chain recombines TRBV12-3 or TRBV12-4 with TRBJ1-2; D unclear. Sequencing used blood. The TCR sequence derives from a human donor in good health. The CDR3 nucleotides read TGTGCCAGCACCGCGTCCACCCGCCCTTATGGCTACACCTTC. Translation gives CASTASTRPYGYTF.